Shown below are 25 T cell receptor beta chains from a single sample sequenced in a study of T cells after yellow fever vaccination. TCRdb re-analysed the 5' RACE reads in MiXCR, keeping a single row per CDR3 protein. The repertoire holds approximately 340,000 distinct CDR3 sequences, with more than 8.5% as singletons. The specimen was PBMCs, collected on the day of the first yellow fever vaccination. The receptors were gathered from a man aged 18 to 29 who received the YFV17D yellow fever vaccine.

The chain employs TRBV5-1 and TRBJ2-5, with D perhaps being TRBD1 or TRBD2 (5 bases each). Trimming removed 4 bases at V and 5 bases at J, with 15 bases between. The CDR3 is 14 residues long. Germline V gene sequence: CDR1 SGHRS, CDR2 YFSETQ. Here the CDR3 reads CASSQGPSDETQYF. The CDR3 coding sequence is TGCGCCAGCAGCCAGGGACCCTCCGATGAGACCCAGTACTTC.

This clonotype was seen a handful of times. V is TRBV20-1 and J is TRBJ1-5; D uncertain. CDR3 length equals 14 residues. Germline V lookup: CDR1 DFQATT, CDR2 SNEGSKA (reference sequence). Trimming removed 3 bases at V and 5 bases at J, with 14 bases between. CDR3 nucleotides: TGCAGTGCTAGTGATCCCAGCCTTGATCAGCCCCAGCATTTT. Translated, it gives CSASDPSLDQPQHF.

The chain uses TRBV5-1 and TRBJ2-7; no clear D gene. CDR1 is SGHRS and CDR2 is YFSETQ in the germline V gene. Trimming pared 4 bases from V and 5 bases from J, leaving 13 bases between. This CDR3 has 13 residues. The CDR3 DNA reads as TGCGCCAGCAGCAGGACCTTAGGAGACGAGCAGTACTTC. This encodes CASSRTLGDEQYF.

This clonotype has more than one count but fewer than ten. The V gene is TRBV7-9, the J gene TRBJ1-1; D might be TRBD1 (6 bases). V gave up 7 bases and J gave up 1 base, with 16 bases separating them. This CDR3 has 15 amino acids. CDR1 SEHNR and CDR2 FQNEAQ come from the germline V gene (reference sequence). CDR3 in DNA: TGTGCCAGCAACGGAGCCCGGACAGAGAACACTGAAGCTTTCTTT. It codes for CASNGARTENTEAFF.

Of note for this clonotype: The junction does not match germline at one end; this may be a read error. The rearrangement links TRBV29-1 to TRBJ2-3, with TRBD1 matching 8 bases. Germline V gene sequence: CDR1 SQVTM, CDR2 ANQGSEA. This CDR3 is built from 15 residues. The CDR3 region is CSVEGGQGYTDTQYF. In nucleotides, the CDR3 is TGCAGCGTCGAAGGAGGACAGGGTTACACAGATACGCAGTATTTT.

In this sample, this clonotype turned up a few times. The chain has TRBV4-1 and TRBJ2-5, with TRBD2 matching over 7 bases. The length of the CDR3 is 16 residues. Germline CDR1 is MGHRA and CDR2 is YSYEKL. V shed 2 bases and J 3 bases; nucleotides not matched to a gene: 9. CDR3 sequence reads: CASSQIVGRGKETQYF. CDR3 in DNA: TGCGCCAGCAGCCAAATAGTAGGGCGGGGGAAAGAGACCCAGTACTTC.

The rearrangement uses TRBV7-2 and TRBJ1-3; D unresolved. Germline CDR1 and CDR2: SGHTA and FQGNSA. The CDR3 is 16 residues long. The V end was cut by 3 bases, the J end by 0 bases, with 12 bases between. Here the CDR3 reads CASSFALGGSGNTIYF. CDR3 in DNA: TGTGCCAGCAGCTTTGCGTTAGGCGGCTCTGGAAACACCATATATTTT.

CDR3 protein: CASSPSGQYF. The CDR3 DNA sequence: TGTGCCAGCAGCCCCTCTGGCCAGTATTTT. J is TRBJ2-3 and V is TRBV7-2, with no clear D. The CDR3 loop spans 10 amino acids. The ends were cut back, 5 bases at V and 12 bases at J, with 9 bases in the middle. CDR1 and CDR2 (germline): SGHTA, FQGNSA.

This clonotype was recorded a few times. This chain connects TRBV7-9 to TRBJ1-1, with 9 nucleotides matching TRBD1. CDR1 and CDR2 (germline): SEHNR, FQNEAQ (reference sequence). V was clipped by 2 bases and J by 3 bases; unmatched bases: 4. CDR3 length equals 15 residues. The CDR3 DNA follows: TGTGCCAGCAGCTTAATGACAGGGGGGGACACTGAAGCTTTCTTT. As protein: CASSLMTGGDTEAFF. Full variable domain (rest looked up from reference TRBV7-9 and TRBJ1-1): DTGVSQNPRHKITKRGQNVTFRCDPISEHNRLYWYRQTLGQGPEFLTYFQNEAQLEKSRLLSDRFSAERPKGSFSTLEIQRTEQGDSAMYLCASSLMTGGDTEAFFGQGTRLTVV.

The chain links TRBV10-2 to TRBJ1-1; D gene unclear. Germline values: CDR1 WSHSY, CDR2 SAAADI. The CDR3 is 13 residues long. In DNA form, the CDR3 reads TGCGCTCTACGGGAGTTCTTGAACACTGAAGCTTTCTTT. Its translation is CALREFLNTEAFF.

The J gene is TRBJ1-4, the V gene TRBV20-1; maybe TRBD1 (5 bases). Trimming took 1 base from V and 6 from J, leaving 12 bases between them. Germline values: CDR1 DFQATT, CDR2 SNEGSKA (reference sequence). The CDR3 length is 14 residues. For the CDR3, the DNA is TGCAGTGCTAGAGGAGCCGGGACTTATGAAAAACTGTTTTTT. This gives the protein CSARGAGTYEKLFF.

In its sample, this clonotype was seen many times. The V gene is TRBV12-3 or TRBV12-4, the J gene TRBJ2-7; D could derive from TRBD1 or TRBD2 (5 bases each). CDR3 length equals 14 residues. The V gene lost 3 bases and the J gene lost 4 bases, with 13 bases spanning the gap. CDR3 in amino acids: CASSLGQDLYEQYF. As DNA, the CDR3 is TGTGCCAGCAGTTTGGGGCAGGACTTATACGAGCAGTACTTC.

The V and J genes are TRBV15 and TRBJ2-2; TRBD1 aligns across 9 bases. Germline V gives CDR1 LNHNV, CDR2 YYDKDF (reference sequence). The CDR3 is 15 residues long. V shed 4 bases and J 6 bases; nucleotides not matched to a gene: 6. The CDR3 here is CATSTPGQGSGELFF. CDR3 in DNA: TGTGCCACCAGCACCCCGGGACAGGGCTCCGGGGAGCTGTTTTTT.

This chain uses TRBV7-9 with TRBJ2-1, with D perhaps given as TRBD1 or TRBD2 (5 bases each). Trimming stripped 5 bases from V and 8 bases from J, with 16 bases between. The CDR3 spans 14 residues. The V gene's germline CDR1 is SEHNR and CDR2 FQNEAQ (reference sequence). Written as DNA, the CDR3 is TGTGCCAGCAGCCCAGCCCGACAGAGGGATGAGCAGTTCTTC. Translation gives CASSPARQRDEQFF.

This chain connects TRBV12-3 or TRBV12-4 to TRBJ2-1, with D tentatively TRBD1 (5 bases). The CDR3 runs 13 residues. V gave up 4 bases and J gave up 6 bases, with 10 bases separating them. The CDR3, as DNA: TGTGCCAGCAGTTACCAGGGAAGCAATGAGCAGTTCTTC. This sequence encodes CASSYQGSNEQFF.

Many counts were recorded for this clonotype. The CDR3 DNA reads as TGTGCCAGCAGTCCCAAGGGACCAGCCAAAAACATTCAGTACTTC. Translating it yields CASSPKGPAKNIQYF. The V and J genes are TRBV2 and TRBJ2-4; D assignment may be TRBD1 or TRBD2 (5 bases each). The CDR3 contains 15 residues. Trimming removed 5 bases at V and 0 bases at J, with 11 bases between. Germline-derived CDR1 and CDR2 are SNHLY and FYNNEI.

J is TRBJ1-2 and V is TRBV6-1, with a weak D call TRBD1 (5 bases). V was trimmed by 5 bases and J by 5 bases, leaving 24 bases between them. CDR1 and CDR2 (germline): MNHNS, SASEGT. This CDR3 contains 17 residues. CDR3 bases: TGTGCCAGCAGTCCCCCCGGGCAGGGTGGTAACAGTTATGGCTACACCTTC. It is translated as CASSPPGQGGNSYGYTF.

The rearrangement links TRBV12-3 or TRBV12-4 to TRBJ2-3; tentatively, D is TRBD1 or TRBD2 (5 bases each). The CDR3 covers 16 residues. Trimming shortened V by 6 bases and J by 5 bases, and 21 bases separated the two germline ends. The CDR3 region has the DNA TGTGCCAGCAGCCTAGATCGGGACCCCACCGGAGATACGCAGTATTTT. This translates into CASSLDRDPTGDTQYF.

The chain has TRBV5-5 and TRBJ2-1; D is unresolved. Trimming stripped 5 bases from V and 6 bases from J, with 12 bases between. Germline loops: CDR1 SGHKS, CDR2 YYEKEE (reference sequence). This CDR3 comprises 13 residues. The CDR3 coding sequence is TGTGCCAGCAGTACTTGGGAAGGCAATGAGCAGTTCTTC. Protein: CASSTWEGNEQFF.

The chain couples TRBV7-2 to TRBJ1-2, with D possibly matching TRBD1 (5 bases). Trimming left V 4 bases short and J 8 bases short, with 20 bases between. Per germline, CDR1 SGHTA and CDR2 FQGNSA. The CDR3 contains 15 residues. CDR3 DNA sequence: TGTGCCAGCAGCTACCCCCCTATAGGGGCAAGAGGCTACACCTTC. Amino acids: CASSYPPIGARGYTF.

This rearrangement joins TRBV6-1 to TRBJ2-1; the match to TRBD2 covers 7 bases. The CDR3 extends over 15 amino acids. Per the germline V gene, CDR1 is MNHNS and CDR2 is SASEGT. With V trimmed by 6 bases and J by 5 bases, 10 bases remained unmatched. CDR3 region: CASSRPGLADNEQFF. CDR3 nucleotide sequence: TGTGCCAGCAGCCGACCAGGGCTAGCGGACAATGAGCAGTTCTTC.

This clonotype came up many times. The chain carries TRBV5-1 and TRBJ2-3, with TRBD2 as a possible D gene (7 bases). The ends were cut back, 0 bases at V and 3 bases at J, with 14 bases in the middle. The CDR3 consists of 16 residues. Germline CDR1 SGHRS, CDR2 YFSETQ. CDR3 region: CASSLASGGLTDTQYF. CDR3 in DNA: TGCGCCAGCAGCTTGGCCTCGGGGGGCCTGACAGATACGCAGTATTTT. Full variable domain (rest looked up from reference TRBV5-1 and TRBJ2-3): KAGVTQTPRYLIKTRGQQVTLSCSPISGHRSVSWYQQTPGQGLQFLFEYFSETQRNKGNFPGRFSGRQFSNSRSEMNVSTLELGDSALYLCASSLASGGLTDTQYFGPGTRLTVL.

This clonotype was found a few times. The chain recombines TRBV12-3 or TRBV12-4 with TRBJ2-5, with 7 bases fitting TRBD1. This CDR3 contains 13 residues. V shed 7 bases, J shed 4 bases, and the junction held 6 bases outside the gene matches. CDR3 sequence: CASKRGLGETQYF. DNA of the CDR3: TGTGCCAGCAAGAGGGGGCTTGGAGAGACCCAGTACTTC.

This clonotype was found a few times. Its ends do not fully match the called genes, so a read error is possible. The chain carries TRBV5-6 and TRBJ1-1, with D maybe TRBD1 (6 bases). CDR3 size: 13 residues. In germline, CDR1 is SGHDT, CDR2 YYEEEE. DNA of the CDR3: TGTGCCAGCAGCGATGGATCGTCGGGGCAGGGGAACTTT. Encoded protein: CASSDGSSGQGNF.

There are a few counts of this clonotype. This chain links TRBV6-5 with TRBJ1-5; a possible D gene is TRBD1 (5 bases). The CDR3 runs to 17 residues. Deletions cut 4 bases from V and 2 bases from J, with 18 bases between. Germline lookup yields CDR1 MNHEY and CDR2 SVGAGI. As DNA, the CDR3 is TGTGCCAGCAGTTCCGTTCATAGGGGTTCTGGCAATCAGCCCCAGCATTTT. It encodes CASSSVHRGSGNQPQHF.